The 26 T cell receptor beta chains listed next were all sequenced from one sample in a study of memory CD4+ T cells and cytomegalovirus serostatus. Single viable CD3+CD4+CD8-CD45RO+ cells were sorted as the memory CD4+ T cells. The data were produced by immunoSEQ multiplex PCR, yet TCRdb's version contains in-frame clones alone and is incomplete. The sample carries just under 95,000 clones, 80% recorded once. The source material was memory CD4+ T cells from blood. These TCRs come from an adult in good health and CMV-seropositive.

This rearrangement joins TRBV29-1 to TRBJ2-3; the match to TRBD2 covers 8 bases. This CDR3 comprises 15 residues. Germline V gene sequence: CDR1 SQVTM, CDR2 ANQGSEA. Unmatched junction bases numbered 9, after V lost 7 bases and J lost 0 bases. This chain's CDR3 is CSAIPAGASTDTQYF. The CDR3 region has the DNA TGCAGCGCGATCCCAGCGGGAGCGAGCACAGATACGCAGTATTTT.

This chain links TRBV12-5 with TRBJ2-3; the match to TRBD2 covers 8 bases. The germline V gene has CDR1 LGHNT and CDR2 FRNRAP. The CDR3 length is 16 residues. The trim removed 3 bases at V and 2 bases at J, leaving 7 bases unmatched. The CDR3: CASGLEGGRTTDTQYF. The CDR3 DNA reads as TGTGCTAGTGGTTTAGAAGGCGGGAGGACCACAGATACGCAGTATTTT.

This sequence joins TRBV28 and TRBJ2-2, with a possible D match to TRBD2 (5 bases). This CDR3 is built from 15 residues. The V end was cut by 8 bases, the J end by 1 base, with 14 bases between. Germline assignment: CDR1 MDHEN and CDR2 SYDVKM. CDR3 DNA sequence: TGTGCCAGCCGGCTCGGAGGTCTGAACACCGGGGAGCTGTTTTTT. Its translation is CASRLGGLNTGELFF.

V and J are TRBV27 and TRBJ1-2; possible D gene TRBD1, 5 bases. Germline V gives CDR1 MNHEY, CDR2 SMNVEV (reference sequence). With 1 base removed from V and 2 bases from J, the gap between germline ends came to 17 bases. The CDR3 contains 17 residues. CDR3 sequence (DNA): TGTGCCAGCAGTTTATACGTGGGACCCTCGGCCAACTATGGCTACACCTTC. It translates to CASSLYVGPSANYGYTF.

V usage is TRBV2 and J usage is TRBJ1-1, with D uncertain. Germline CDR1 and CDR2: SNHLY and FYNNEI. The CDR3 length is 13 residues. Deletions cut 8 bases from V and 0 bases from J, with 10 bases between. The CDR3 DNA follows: TGTGCCAGCCGGCGTACAATGAACACTGAAGCTTTCTTT. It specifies CASRRTMNTEAFF. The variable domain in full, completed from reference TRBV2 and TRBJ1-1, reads EPEVTQTPSHQVTQMGQEVILRCVPISNHLYFYWYRQILGQKVEFLVSFYNNEISEKSEIFDDQFSVERPDGSNFTLKIRSTKLEDSAMYFCASRRTMNTEAFFGQGTRLTVV.

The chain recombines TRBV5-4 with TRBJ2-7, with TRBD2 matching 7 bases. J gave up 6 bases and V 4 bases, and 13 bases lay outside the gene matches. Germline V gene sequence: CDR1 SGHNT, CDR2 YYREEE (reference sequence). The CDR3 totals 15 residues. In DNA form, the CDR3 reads TGTGCCAGCAGCCGGCTCGCGGGAGAGCGCGGCGAGCAGTACTTC. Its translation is CASSRLAGERGEQYF.

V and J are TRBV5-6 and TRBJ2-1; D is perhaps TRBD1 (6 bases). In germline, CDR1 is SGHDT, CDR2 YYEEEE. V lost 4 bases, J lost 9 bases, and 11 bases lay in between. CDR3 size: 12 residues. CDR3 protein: CASSHLGGEQFF. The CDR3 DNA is TGTGCCAGCAGCCACCTAGGGGGTGAGCAGTTCTTC.

The CDR3 loop is CASSFTGAPDTQYF. CDR3 coding DNA: TGTGCCAGCAGCTTTACGGGAGCCCCAGATACGCAGTATTTT. This chain uses TRBV11-2 with TRBJ2-3, with a tentative D call TRBD2 (6 bases). CDR3 size: 14 residues. Trimming removed 3 bases from V and 4 bases from J, with 11 bases in between. In germline, CDR1 is SGHAT, CDR2 FQNNGV.

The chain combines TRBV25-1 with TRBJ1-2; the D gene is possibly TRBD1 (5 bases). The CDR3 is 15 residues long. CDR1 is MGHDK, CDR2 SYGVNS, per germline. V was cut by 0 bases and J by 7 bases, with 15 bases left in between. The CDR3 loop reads CASSEYGREGSGYTF. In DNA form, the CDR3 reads TGTGCCAGCAGTGAATACGGCAGGGAGGGATCTGGCTACACCTTC.

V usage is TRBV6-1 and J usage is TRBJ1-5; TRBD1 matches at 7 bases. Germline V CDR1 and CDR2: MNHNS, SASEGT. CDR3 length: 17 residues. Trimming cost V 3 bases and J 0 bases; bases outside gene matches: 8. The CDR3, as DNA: TGTGCCAGCAGTGAGTGGAGAGGGACAGATAGCAATCAGCCCCAGCATTTT. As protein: CASSEWRGTDSNQPQHF.

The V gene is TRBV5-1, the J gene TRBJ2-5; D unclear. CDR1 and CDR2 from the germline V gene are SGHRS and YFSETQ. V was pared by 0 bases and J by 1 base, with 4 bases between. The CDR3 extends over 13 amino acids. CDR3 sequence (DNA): TGCGCCAGCAGCTTGGGAACCCAAGAGACCCAGTACTTC. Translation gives CASSLGTQETQYF.

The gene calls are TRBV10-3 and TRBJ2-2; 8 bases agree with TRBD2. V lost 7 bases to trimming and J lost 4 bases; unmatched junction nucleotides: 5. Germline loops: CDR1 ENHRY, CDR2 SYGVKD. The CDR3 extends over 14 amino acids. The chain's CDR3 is CAIKPGLVTGELFF. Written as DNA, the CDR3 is TGTGCCATCAAGCCGGGACTAGTCACCGGGGAGCTGTTTTTT.

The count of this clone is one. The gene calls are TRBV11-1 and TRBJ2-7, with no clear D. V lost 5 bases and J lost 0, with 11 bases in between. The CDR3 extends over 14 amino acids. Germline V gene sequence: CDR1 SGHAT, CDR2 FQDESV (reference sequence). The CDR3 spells CASSPHQNSYEQYF. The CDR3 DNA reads TGTGCCAGCAGCCCGCACCAGAACTCCTACGAGCAGTACTTC.

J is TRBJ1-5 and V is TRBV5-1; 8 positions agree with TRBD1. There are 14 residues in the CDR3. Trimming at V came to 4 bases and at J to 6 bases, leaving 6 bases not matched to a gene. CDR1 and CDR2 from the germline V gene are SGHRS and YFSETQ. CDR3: CASSPAGQGQPQHF. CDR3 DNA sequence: TGCGCCAGCAGCCCCGCCGGACAGGGTCAGCCCCAGCATTTT.

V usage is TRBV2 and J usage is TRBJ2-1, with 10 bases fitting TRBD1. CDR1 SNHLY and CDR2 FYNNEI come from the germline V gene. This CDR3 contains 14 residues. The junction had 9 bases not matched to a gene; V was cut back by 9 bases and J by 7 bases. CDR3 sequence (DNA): TGTGCCAGAGGGGGGGGACAGGGGTGGAATGAGCAGTTCTTC. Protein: CARGGGQGWNEQFF.

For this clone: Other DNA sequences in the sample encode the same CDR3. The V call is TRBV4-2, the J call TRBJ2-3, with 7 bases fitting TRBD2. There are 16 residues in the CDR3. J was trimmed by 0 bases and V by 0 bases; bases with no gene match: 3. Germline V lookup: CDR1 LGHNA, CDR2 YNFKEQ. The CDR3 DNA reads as TGTGCCAGCAGCCAAGAGCCTAGCGGCAGCACAGATACGCAGTATTTT. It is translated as CASSQEPSGSTDTQYF.

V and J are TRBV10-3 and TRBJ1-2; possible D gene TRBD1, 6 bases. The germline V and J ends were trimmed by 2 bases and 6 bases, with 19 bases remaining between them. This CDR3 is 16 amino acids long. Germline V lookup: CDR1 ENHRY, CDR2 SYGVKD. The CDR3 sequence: CAISEPGGGRRNGYTF. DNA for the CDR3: TGTGCCATCAGTGAGCCCGGGGGGGGGCGAAGAAATGGCTACACCTTC.

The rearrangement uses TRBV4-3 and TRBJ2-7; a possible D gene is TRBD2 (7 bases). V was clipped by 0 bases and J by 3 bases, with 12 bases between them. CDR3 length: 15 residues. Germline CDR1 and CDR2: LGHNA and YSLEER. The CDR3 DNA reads TGCGCCAGCAGCCAAGAGGGGGGGGGCCTCTACGAGCAGTACTTC. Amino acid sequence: CASSQEGGGLYEQYF.

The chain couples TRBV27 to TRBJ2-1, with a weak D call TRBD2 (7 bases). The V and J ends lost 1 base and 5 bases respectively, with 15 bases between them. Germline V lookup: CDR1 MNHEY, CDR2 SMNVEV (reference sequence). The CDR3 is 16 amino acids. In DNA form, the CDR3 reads TGTGCCAGCAGTTTATGGGCGGGGGCGCAGAACAATGAGCAGTTCTTC. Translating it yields CASSLWAGAQNNEQFF.

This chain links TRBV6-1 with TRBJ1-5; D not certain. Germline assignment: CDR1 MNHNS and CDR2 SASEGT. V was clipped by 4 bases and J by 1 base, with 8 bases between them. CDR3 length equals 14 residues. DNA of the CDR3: TGTGCCAGCAGTGTTCGGCACAGCAATCAGCCCCAGCATTTT. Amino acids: CASSVRHSNQPQHF.

The CDR3 region is CAWSGMTGERQYF. CDR3 nucleotides: TGTGCCTGGAGTGGGATGACAGGGGAACGGCAGTACTTC. This chain links TRBV30 with TRBJ2-7; 8 bases are a match to TRBD1. Per the germline V gene, CDR1 is GTSNPN and CDR2 is SVGIG (reference sequence). CDR3 length equals 13 residues. After removal of 1 base from V and 9 bases from J, the junction contained 8 bases not matched to a gene. Together with reference TRBV30 and TRBJ2-7, the CDR3 gives the full variable domain: SQTIHQWPATLVQPVGSPLSLECTVEGTSNPNLYWYRQAAGRGLQLLFYSVGIGQISSEVPQNLSASRPQDRQFILSSKKLLLSDSGFYLCAWSGMTGERQYFGPGTRLTVT.

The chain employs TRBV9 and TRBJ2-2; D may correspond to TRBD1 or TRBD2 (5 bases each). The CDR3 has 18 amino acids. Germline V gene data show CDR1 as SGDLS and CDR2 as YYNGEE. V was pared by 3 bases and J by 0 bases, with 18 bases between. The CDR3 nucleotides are TGTGCCAGCAGCGACAACTTGCCGGGGCCAACGAACACCGGGGAGCTGTTTTTT. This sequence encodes CASSDNLPGPTNTGELFF.

This chain's CDR3 is CASSTRYSNQPQHF. The DNA of the CDR3 is TGTGCCAGCAGTACACGATATAGCAATCAGCCCCAGCATTTT. The rearrangement links TRBV7-9 to TRBJ1-5; D gene uncertain. Trimming took off 6 bases at V and 0 bases at J, with 9 bases between the two ends. CDR3 length: 14 residues. Germline loops: CDR1 SEHNR, CDR2 FQNEAQ (reference sequence).

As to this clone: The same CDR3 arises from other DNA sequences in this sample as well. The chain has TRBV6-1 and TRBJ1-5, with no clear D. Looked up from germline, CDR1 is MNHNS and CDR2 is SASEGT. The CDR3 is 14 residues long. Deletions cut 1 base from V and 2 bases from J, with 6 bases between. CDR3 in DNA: TGTGCCAGCAGTGAAGGAATAGGCAATCAGCCCCAGCATTTT. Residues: CASSEGIGNQPQHF.

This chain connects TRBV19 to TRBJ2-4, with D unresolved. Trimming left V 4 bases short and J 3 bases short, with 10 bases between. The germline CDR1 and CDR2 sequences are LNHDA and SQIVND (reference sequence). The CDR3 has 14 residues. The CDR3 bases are TGTGCCAGTAGTACCCCGGGTAGCAAAAACATTCAGTACTTC. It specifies CASSTPGSKNIQYF.

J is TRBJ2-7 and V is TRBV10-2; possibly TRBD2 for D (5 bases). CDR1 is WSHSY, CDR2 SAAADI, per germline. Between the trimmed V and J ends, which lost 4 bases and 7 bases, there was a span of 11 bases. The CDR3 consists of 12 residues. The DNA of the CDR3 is TGCGCCAGCAGTGCCCCGACTAATGAGCAGTACTTC. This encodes CASSAPTNEQYF.